The clone carrying this T cell receptor (beta chain) was seen a handful of times. These data originate in a study of blood T cell repertoires in COVID-19. V was pared by 7 bases and J by 5 bases, with 10 bases of the junction left unmatched. Germline lookup yields CDR1 LGHNT and CDR2 FRNRAP. The CDR3 totals 15 residues. In the original processing: Estimated nucleated cell counts came from reference gene primer amplification. Assay: immunoSEQ multiplex PCR; the TCRdb copy retains only in-frame clones and omits some. V and J calls plus clone size are reproduced from that table; the DNA served to infer D and trimming. The sample shows 85,000 to 100,000 clones, more than 75% of them seen only once.

This chain links TRBV12-5 with TRBJ2-2, with 7 bases matching TRBD2. The clonotype was recovered from a human donor in a cohort sampled during active COVID-19. The sample comprised peripheral blood. CDR3 residues: CASALGAGATGELFF. The CDR3 DNA sequence: TGTGCTAGTGCCCTAGGGGCGGGAGCGACCGGGGAGCTGTTTTTT.